Following are 16 T cell receptor beta chains from one sample sequenced in a study of siplizumab effects on memory and regulatory T cells. The mixed lymphocyte reaction cells were held in coculture (37°C) for less than seven days. No cognate antigen is known for these TCRs. Clones were sequenced by immunoSEQ multiplex PCR, and TCRdb holds only the in-frame ones, with some missing. The sample holds about 14,000 clones, about 46% seen once. The source material was CFSE-low (dividing) CD4+ T cells sorted from an allogeneic mixed lymphocyte reaction. The receptors here all came from a human donor in good health; the cells came from an allogeneic mixed lymphocyte reaction.

The CDR3 sequence: CSASQGNIQYF. Written as DNA, the CDR3 is TGCAGTGCTAGTCAGGGAAACATTCAGTACTTC. The V and J genes are TRBV20-1 and TRBJ2-4, with TRBD1 as a possible D gene (5 bases). This CDR3 is 11 amino acids long. Per germline, CDR1 DFQATT and CDR2 SNEGSKA (reference sequence). V lost 3 bases to trimming and J lost 6 bases, with 6 bases between them.

The chain uses TRBV18 and TRBJ2-1, with a possible D match to TRBD2 (5 bases). The CDR3 covers 14 residues. The germline V and J ends were trimmed by 0 bases and 7 bases, with 10 bases remaining between them. CDR1 KGHSH and CDR2 LQKENI come from the germline V gene. The DNA of the CDR3 is TGTGCCAGCTCACCACCGCCAGACTATAATGAGCAGTTCTTC. As protein: CASSPPPDYNEQFF.

In the case of this clone: This sequence is one base from a far larger clone and is likely a read error. The rearrangement links TRBV5-1 to TRBJ2-7; no reliable D call. CDR1 is SGHRS and CDR2 is YFSETQ in the germline V gene. The CDR3 length is 14 residues. Trimming left V 3 bases short and J 4 bases short, with 14 bases between. In DNA form, the CDR3 reads TGCGCCAGCAGCTCTCCTAACTCCGGGTACGAGCAGTACTTC. It codes for CASSSPNSGYEQYF.

This clone was counted only a few times. DNA of the CDR3: TGTGCCAGCAGCTTAGCCGGGACCGATAATTCACCCCTCCACTTT. The encoded protein is CASSLAGTDNSPLHF. J is TRBJ1-6 and V is TRBV7-6; possible D gene TRBD1, 5 bases. This CDR3 has 15 residues. The germline V and J ends were trimmed by 0 bases and 5 bases, with 8 bases remaining between them. Germline lookup yields CDR1 SGHVS and CDR2 FNYEAQ.

Turning to this clone: Compared with germline, one end of the junction differs, possibly owing to a read error. The J gene is TRBJ2-7, the V gene TRBV7-7; a weak D match, TRBD1 (5 bases). Germline values: CDR1 SSHAT, CDR2 FNYEAQ (reference sequence). CDR3 size: 13 residues. CDR3 residues: CASSLGRDYEQYF. CDR3 bases: TGTGCTAGCAGCTTAGGCAGGGACTACGAGCAGTACTTC.

The V and J genes are TRBV18 and TRBJ2-3; possible D gene TRBD1, 5 bases. The ends were cut back, 3 bases at V and 1 base at J, with 8 bases in the middle. Germline lookup yields CDR1 KGHSH and CDR2 LQKENI. CDR3 size: 14 residues. CDR3 protein: CASSPLGGTDTQYF. The CDR3 coding sequence is TGTGCCAGCTCACCCTTAGGGGGCACAGATACGCAGTATTTT. The full variable domain, in which reference TRBV18 and TRBJ2-3 provide the parts outside the CDR3, is NAGVMQNPRHLVRRRGQEARLRCSPMKGHSHVYWYRQLPEEGLKFMVYLQKENIIDESGMPKERFSAEFPKEGPSILRIQQVVRGDSAAYFCASSPLGGTDTQYFGPGTRLTVL.

V is TRBV30 and J is TRBJ2-3; 9 bases are shared with TRBD1. V was pared by 3 bases and J by 2 bases, with 3 bases of the junction left unmatched. Germline CDR1 is GTSNPN and CDR2 is SVGIG (reference sequence). The CDR3 consists of 14 residues. The CDR3 spells CAWRRDRVTDTQYF. The CDR3 coding sequence is TGTGCCTGGAGACGGGACAGGGTCACAGATACGCAGTATTTT. The whole variable domain, remainder taken from reference TRBV30 and TRBJ2-3, is SQTIHQWPATLVQPVGSPLSLECTVEGTSNPNLYWYRQAAGRGLQLLFYSVGIGQISSEVPQNLSASRPQDRQFILSSKKLLLSDSGFYLCAWRRDRVTDTQYFGPGTRLTVL.

This clone showed up just a few times. The rearrangement links TRBV9 to TRBJ2-3, with 15 positions matching TRBD2. CDR1 SGDLS and CDR2 YYNGEE come from the germline V gene. The CDR3 loop spans 16 amino acids. V lost 2 bases and J lost 6; bases outside the gene matches: 4. The CDR3 loop reads CASSVGTSGGLDTQYF. The CDR3 region has the DNA TGTGCCAGCAGCGTTGGGACTAGCGGGGGGCTCGATACGCAGTATTTT.

The V call is TRBV16, the J call TRBJ2-5; possibly TRBD1 for D (6 bases). V was cut by 2 bases and J by 3 bases, with 19 bases left in between. From germline, CDR1 is KGHSY and CDR2 FQNENV. The CDR3 consists of 17 residues. In DNA, the CDR3 is TGTGCCAGCAGCCAAAAAAATTCCGACAGGCCGAAAGAGACCCAGTACTTC. It yields the protein CASSQKNSDRPKETQYF.

This clone showed up just a few times. The chain couples TRBV19 to TRBJ1-1; D is possibly TRBD1 (6 bases). V shed 5 bases and J shed 6 bases, with 16 bases lying between them. CDR1 is LNHDA and CDR2 is SQIVND in the germline V gene (reference sequence). The CDR3 is made up of 14 amino acids. The CDR3 sequence: CASSADPDSSEAFF. The CDR3 region has the DNA TGTGCCAGTAGTGCCGACCCGGACAGTTCTGAAGCTTTCTTT.

The chain employs TRBV7-9 and TRBJ2-6; D might be TRBD2 (7 bases). V was pared by 8 bases and J by 1 base, with 21 bases between. The length of the CDR3 is 18 residues. Germline CDR1 is SEHNR and CDR2 is FQNEAQ (reference sequence). Written as DNA, the CDR3 is TGTGCCAGCCGCACGGAACAGGGACTAAGATCTGGGGCCAACGTCCTGACTTTC. Translated: CASRTEQGLRSGANVLTF.

This clone was seen more than once but under ten times. The sample carries other DNA sequences with the same CDR3. This rearrangement joins TRBV20-1 to TRBJ2-7; D might be TRBD2 (6 bases). The CDR3 has 11 residues. The V gene's germline CDR1 is DFQATT and CDR2 SNEGSKA (reference sequence). V gave up 5 bases and J gave up 2 bases, with 7 bases separating them. CDR3 sequence (DNA): TGCAGTGCTCCGGGGGCCTACGAGCAGTACTTC. It is translated as CSAPGAYEQYF.

This clone was observed a few times. This chain joins TRBV18 and TRBJ2-5; D might be TRBD2 (6 bases). CDR1 is KGHSH, CDR2 LQKENI, per germline. Between the trimmed V and J ends, which lost 4 bases and 0 bases, there was a span of 6 bases. The CDR3 sequence is 13 residues long. CDR3 in DNA: TGTGCCAGCTCACTAGCGGACCAAGAGACCCAGTACTTC. Encoded protein: CASSLADQETQYF.

Only a few counts were recorded for this clone. The rearrangement links TRBV7-2 to TRBJ1-5; the match to TRBD1 covers 7 bases. Germline CDR1 is SGHTA and CDR2 is FQGNSA. Trimming removed 5 bases from V and 5 bases from J; junction bases left unmatched: 9. The CDR3 has 15 amino acids. DNA for the CDR3: TGTGCCAGCAGCCAAAGCCAGGGGGACTATCAGCCCCAGCATTTT. This codes for CASSQSQGDYQPQHF.

This clone appeared a few times. This chain uses TRBV30 with TRBJ2-7; no clear D gene. CDR1 is GTSNPN, CDR2 SVGIG, per germline (reference sequence). CDR3 length: 11 residues. V lost 2 bases, J lost 2 bases, and 4 bases lay in between. CDR3 in DNA: TGTGCCTGGAGTTCGCCCTACGAGCAGTACTTC. This gives the protein CAWSSPYEQYF. The full variable domain, rest sourced from reference TRBV30 and TRBJ2-7, is SQTIHQWPATLVQPVGSPLSLECTVEGTSNPNLYWYRQAAGRGLQLLFYSVGIGQISSEVPQNLSASRPQDRQFILSSKKLLLSDSGFYLCAWSSPYEQYFGPGTRLTVT.

The gene calls are TRBV10-3 and TRBJ2-3; tentatively, D is TRBD2 (6 bases). The CDR3 covers 13 residues. The V gene's germline CDR1 is ENHRY and CDR2 SYGVKD. Trimming took 4 bases from V and 5 from J, leaving 10 bases between them. CDR3 DNA: TGTGCCATCAGTGGGGGGGAGATAGATACGCAGTATTTT. This encodes CAISGGEIDTQYF.